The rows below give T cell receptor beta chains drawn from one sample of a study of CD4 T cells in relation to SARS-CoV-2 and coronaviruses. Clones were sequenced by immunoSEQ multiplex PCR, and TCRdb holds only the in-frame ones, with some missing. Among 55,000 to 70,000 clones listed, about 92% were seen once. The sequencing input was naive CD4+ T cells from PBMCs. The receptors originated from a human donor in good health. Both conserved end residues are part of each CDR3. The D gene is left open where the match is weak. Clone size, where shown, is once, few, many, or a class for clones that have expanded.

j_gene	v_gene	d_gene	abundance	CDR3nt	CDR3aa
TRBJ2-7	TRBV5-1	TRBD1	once	TGCGCCAGCAGCTTTACAAACAGGGGATCCGACGAGCAGTACTTC	CASSFTNRGSDEQYF
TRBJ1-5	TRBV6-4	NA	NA	TGTGCCAGCAGCTCTACAGGTCATTGGATATCCCATAGCAATCAGCCCCAGCATTTT	CASSSTGHWISHSNQPQHF
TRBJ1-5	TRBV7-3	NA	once	TGTGCCAGCAGCACCGATTTACAGGGAATGGATGTTTACAATCAGCCCCAGCATTTT	CASSTDLQGMDVYNQPQHF
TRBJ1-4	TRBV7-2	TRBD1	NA	TGTGCCAGCAGCTTAACGAGGGGGCTCGGTGAAAAACTGTTTTTT	CASSLTRGLGEKLFF
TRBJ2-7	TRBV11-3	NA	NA	TGTGCCAGCAGCCCAGGTGGGATATACGAGCAGTACTTC	CASSPGGIYEQYF
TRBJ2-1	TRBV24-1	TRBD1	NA	TGTGCCACCAGTGATTTGCAATTAAAAGGACAGGGGGTCATAAGGGCCTACAATGAGCAGTTCTTC	CATSDLQLKGQGVIRAYNEQFF
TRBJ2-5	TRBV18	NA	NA	TGTGCCAGCTCGAGAGGGACGGTTCAAGAGACCCAGTACTTC	CASSRGTVQETQYF
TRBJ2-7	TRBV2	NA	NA	TGTGCCAGCGGAGTGGGGCAGGGCTACGAGCAGTACTTC	CASGVGQGYEQYF
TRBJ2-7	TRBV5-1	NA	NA	TGCGCCAGCAGCTTGGCCCCCCAGGGGAACTACGAGCAGTACTTC	CASSLAPQGNYEQYF
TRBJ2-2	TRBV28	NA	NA	TGTGCCAGCAGTTTTCGGCGGGAGCTGTTTTTT	CASSFRRELFF
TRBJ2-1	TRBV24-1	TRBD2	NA	TGTGCCACCAGGGCAAAGGGACTAGCGGGAAGTATTGAGCAGTTCTTC	CATRAKGLAGSIEQFF
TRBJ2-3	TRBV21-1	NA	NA	TGTGCCAGCAGCATTATAAGGATAGAAAGGGCGGCAGGGGCCACAGATACGCAGTATTTT	CASSIIRIERAAGATDTQYF
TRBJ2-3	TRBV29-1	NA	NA	TGCAGCGTTGATATGGGACACAGGCAATCGGATACGCAGTATTTT	CSVDMGHRQSDTQYF
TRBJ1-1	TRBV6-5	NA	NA	TGTGCCAGCAGTAACTCGCCCACTGAAGCTTTCTTT	CASSNSPTEAFF
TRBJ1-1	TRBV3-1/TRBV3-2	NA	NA	TGTGCCAGCAGCGCACAGGGACTGAACACTGAAGCTTTCTTT	CASSAQGLNTEAFF
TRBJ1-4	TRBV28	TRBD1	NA	TGTGCCAGCAGTTCCCTCGCAGGGGGAAGTGAAAAACTGTTTTTT	CASSSLAGGSEKLFF
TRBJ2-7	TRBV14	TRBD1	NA	TGTGCCAGCAGCCCATTCTCCGGGACAGAAACTACTCAGCAGTACTTC	CASSPFSGTETTQQYF
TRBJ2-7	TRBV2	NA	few	TGTGCCAGCAGTGAGAACAGCTACGAGCAGTACTTC	CASSENSYEQYF
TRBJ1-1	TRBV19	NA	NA	TGTGCCAGTATCGGCGGGGGGGGTGGAACTGAAGCTTTCTTT	CASIGGGGGTEAFF
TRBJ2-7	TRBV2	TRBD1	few	TGTGCCAGCAGTGAATTCGGACAGGGAATCTACGAGCAGTACTTC	CASSEFGQGIYEQYF
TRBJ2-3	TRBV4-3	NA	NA	TGCGCCAGCAGCCAAGGACTAGACGCAGATACGCAGTATTTT	CASSQGLDADTQYF
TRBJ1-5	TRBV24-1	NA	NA	TGTGCCACCAGTCGGGGCCCCCCGGGGCAGCCCCAGCATTTT	CATSRGPPGQPQHF
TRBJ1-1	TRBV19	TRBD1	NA	TGTGCCAGTAGTACGGACAGGGCGTACTCTGAAGCTTTCTTT	CASSTDRAYSEAFF
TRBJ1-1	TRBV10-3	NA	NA	TGTGCCATCAGTGAGTGGGTTAGCCAAGGGGGAGCTTTCTTT	CAISEWVSQGGAFF
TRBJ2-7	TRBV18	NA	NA	TGTGCCAGCTCACCACTTCTTACGGGTACCTACGAGCAGTACTTC	CASSPLLTGTYEQYF
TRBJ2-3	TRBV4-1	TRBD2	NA	TGCGCCAGCAGCCAAACGACCGGGACTAGCGGGTACACAGATACGCAGTATTTT	CASSQTTGTSGYTDTQYF
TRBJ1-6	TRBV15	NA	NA	TGTGCCACCAGCGCCCGCGGATCGATCTCCTATAATTCACCCCTCCACTTT	CATSARGSISYNSPLHF
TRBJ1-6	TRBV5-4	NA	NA	TGTGCCAGCAGCTTGGATGGGCTTTCGGGGTCACCCCTCCACTTT	CASSLDGLSGSPLHF
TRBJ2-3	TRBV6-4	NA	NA	TGTGCCAGCAGTCAACATCGCCTAAGCACAGATACGCAGTATTTT	CASSQHRLSTDTQYF
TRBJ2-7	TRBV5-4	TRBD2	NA	TGTGCCAGCAGCCCCTGGACTAGCGTCGACGAGCAGTACTTC	CASSPWTSVDEQYF
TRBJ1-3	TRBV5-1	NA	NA	TGCGCCAGCAGCTCGGGACTGGACGGTAATGGCATATATTTT	CASSSGLDGNGIYF
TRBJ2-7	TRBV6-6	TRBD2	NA	TGTGCCAGCAGGCCGGGACTAGCGGGGGTCTACGAGCAGTACTTC	CASRPGLAGVYEQYF
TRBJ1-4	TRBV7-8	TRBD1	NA	TGTGCCAGCAGCTCAAAATACAGGGGAACTAATGAAAAACTGTTTTTT	CASSSKYRGTNEKLFF
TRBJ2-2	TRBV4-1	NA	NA	TGCGCCAGCAGCCAAGGGGCAGGGAATTCAGACACCGGGGAGCTGTTTTTT	CASSQGAGNSDTGELFF
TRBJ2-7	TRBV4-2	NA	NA	TGTGCCAGCAGCCAAGTCCAAGACACCTACTCCTACGAGCAGTACTTC	CASSQVQDTYSYEQYF
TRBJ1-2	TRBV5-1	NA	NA	TGCGCCAGCAGCTTGTGGGGGGCAGGGGACTATGGCTACACCTTC	CASSLWGAGDYGYTF
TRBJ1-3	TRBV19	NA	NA	TGTGCCAGTAGTATCGAGGGGAACACCATATATTTT	CASSIEGNTIYF
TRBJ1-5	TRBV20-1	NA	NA	TGCAGTGCGGGCCAAGACGGGCCCCAGCATTTT	CSAGQDGPQHF
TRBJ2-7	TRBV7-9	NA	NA	TGTGCCAGCAGTTCCAGGGACTACGAGCAGTACTTC	CASSSRDYEQYF
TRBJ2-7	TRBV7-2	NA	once	TGTGCCAGCAGCTTAGCGAGTGGGCCCGAGCAGTACTTC	CASSLASGPEQYF
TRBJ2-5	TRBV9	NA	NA	TGTGCCAGCAGCCCACAGAGCGGAACTCAAGAGACCCAGTACTTC	CASSPQSGTQETQYF
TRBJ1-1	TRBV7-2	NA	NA	TGTGCCAGCAGCCGACAGGAGAGGACTGAAGCTTTCTTT	CASSRQERTEAFF
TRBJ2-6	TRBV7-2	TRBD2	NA	TGTGCCAGCAGCTTGACTAGCGGGAGGGCCTCTGGGGCCAACGTCCTGACTTTC	CASSLTSGRASGANVLTF
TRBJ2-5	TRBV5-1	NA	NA	TGCGCCAGCAGCCCCCTTACAGGGCTCGGGACCCAGTACTTC	CASSPLTGLGTQYF
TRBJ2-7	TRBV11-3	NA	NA	TGTGCCAGCAGCCCCAGAGGGGACATGCCCTACGAGCAGTACTTC	CASSPRGDMPYEQYF
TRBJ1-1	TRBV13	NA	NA	TGTGCCAGCAGCTCCCGGGGAGCAAACACTGAAGCTTTCTTT	CASSSRGANTEAFF
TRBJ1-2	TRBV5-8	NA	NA	TGTGCCAGCAGCTTGGGCGGGACCCATGGCTACACCTTC	CASSLGGTHGYTF
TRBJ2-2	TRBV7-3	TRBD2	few	TGTGCCAGCAGGATGTTCACCGGCACTCTAGCGGGAGTCGAAACCGGGGAGCTGTTTTTT	CASRMFTGTLAGVETGELFF
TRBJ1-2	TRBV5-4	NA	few	TGTGCCAGCAGCTTTGGGGGGAACTATGGCTACACCTTC	CASSFGGNYGYTF
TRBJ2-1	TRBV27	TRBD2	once	TGTGCCAGCAGAATCTTCCTAGCGGCAGTAGCCAATGAGCAGTTCTTC	CASRIFLAAVANEQFF
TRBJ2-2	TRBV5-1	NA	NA	TGCGCCAGCAGCTTGGACCGTCCGCCCCCGGGGCTGTTTTTT	CASSLDRPPPGLFF